This TCR beta chain is from a study of cytomegalovirus exposure and HLA in healthy donors. Study at large: Researchers found that approximately 77% of 398 genotyped donors fell within the Caucasian-associated ancestry cluster.

The V gene lost 6 bases and the J gene lost 7 bases, with 16 bases spanning the gap. CDR1 is MNHEY and CDR2 is SVGAGI in the germline V gene. The CDR3 totals 14 residues. As regards this clone: Antigen: not known.

Primers included in the PCR were 60 Vbeta and 13 Jbeta primers. Profiling relied on immunoSEQ multiplex PCR, and the TCRdb table lists in-frame clones only, not all of them. The sample carries about 130,000 clones, over 70% recorded once. Study outcomes and limitations: There were several of the most significant clusters that appeared linked to common viral pathogens in a later analysis. Later analysis revealed greater clonal expansion in HLA-associated TCR beta chains than in equally common others.

The TCR originated in a woman younger than 30 in good health and CMV-seronegative. The specimen sequenced was PBMCs. V usage is TRBV6-5 and J usage is TRBJ2-1; D perhaps matches TRBD2 (5 bases). The CDR3 here is CASRAPGIGNEQFF. CDR3 bases: TGTGCCAGCAGAGCCCCGGGAATCGGTAATGAGCAGTTCTTC.